A single sample gave rise to the 4 T cell receptor beta chains below, sequenced in a study of identical twins. A single record per CDR3 protein comes from TCRdb applying MiXCR to the 5' RACE reads. The top ten clones hold 7% to 10% of a sample with 150,000 or so distinct CDR3 sequences, approximately 3.5% of them seen once. What was sequenced was memory T cells sorted from blood. These receptor sequences come from a man between 18 and 35 years old in good health.

This clonotype appeared many times. The chain is built from TRBV5-1 and TRBJ2-7; 10 bases are shared with TRBD1. The CDR3 extends over 14 amino acids. J was trimmed by 3 bases and V by 2 bases; bases with no gene match: 2. The germline gives CDR1 SGHRS, CDR2 YFSETQ. CDR3 sequence: CASSFGDRGYEQYF. The CDR3, as DNA: TGCGCCAGCAGCTTCGGGGACAGGGGCTACGAGCAGTACTTC.

In its sample, this clonotype was seen many times. The chain joins TRBV12-3 or TRBV12-4 to TRBJ1-1, with 8 bases identical to TRBD1. V shed 6 bases, J shed 5 bases, and the junction held 5 bases outside the gene matches. The CDR3 runs to 13 residues. The DNA for the CDR3 is TGTGCCAGCAGACCCACAGGGGGGACTGAAGCTTTCTTT. Translating gives CASRPTGGTEAFF.

This clonotype was detected many times. V is TRBV4-3 and J is TRBJ2-5; TRBD1 matches at 9 bases. Germline V lookup: CDR1 LGHNA, CDR2 YSLEER. With 1 base clipped from V and 1 base from J, the junction kept 13 bases outside the gene matches. The CDR3 runs 19 residues. As DNA, the CDR3 is TGCGCCAGCAGCCAAGGGCCGGGACAGGGTCGCCGACTCCAAGAGACCCAGTACTTC. Its translation is CASSQGPGQGRRLQETQYF.

This clonotype was seen repeatedly, ten times or more. This chain links TRBV6-1 with TRBJ2-7; 9 positions match TRBD1. V shed 8 bases, J shed 3 bases, and the junction held 8 bases outside the gene matches. CDR3 size: 14 residues. Per the germline V gene, CDR1 is MNHNS and CDR2 is SASEGT. The CDR3 spells CASGTGQGGYEQYF. Written as DNA, the CDR3 is TGTGCCAGCGGCACGGGACAGGGTGGCTACGAGCAGTACTTC.